This TCR beta chain is drawn from a study of cytomegalovirus exposure and HLA in healthy donors. Background on the study: Unique TCRs numbering some 77 million, obtained from HLA-typed donors, made up an early data release.

Germline V lookup: CDR1 SGHTS, CDR2 YDEGEE. Losses at the gene ends were 2 bases for V and 7 bases for J; bases not matched to a gene: 5. CDR3 length: 14 amino acids. General study findings and limits: Apart from CMV serostatus, no immune exposure information was available. When analyzed later, a missense DCLRE1C variant was found to be linked to TCR beta V- and J-gene trimming. A list of 164 TCR beta chains associated with cytomegalovirus was given.

Details on this clone: Its target is unknown.

PCR amplification relied on 60 Vbeta primers (plus 13 Jbeta primers). TCRdb's copy holds only in-frame clones and misses some; the assay was immunoSEQ multiplex PCR. This table has around 140,000 clones, approximately 82% appearing once. Specimen: PBMCs. The clonotype originates from a man aged 25 to 40 in good health and CMV-seropositive. The J gene is TRBJ1-4, the V gene TRBV5-8; 7 bases map to TRBD1. CDR3 bases: TGTGCCAGCAGCTTCCGGGACAGAGTTGAAAAACTGTTTTTT. Its translation is CASSFRDRVEKLFF.